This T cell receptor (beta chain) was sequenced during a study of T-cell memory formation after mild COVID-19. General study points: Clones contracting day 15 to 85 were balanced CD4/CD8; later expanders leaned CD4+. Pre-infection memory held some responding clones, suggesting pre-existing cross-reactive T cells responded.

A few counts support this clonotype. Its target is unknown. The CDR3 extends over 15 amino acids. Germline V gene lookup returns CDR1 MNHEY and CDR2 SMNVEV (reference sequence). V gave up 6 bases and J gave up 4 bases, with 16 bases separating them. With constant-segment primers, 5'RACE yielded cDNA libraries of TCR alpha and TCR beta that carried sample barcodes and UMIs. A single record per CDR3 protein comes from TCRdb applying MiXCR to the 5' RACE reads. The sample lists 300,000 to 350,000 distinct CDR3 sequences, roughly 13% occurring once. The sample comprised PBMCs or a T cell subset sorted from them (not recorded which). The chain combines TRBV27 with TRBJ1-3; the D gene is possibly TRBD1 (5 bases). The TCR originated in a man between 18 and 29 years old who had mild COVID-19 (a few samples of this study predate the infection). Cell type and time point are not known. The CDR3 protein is CASSRGGSSGNTIYF. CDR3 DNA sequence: TGTGCCAGCAGCCGGGGCGGGAGTTCAGGAAACACCATATATTTT.